The next 6 T cell receptor beta chains were all read from a single sample in a study of blood T cell repertoires in COVID-19. Generated by immunoSEQ multiplex PCR, the TCRdb table keeps only in-frame clones and is missing some. The sample includes approximately 350,000 clones, 80% to 90% of them seen just once. The sequenced sample was peripheral blood. These receptor sequences come from a woman in her 30s with COVID-19, enrolled during active disease.

The chain uses TRBV4-1 and TRBJ2-5; D is possibly TRBD2 (6 bases). V lost 1 base, J lost 2 bases, and 11 bases lay in between. The germline CDR1 and CDR2 sequences are MGHRA and YSYEKL. CDR3 length equals 15 residues. The CDR3, as DNA: TGCGCCAGCAGCCAAGTTTCCGGGACTCAAGAGACCCAGTACTTC. It codes for CASSQVSGTQETQYF.

The chain couples TRBV5-1 to TRBJ1-5; the D is unclear. The germline CDR1 and CDR2 sequences are SGHRS and YFSETQ. Deletions cut 0 bases from V and 7 bases from J, with 17 bases between. The CDR3 has 16 residues. CDR3 loop: CASSLDPRRTGQPQHF. CDR3 coding DNA: TGCGCCAGCAGCTTGGATCCCCGCAGGACTGGGCAGCCCCAGCATTTT.

The chain carries TRBV6-4 and TRBJ2-1, with D perhaps TRBD1 (5 bases). Germline V gives CDR1 MRHNA, CDR2 SNTAGT. The ends were cut back, 3 bases at V and 8 bases at J, with 8 bases in the middle. The length of the CDR3 is 12 residues. CDR3 residues: CASSEQGDEQFF. CDR3 DNA sequence: TGTGCCAGCAGTGAGCAAGGGGATGAGCAGTTCTTC.

The chain is built from TRBV5-1 and TRBJ1-1; no firm D call. The V gene's germline CDR1 is SGHRS and CDR2 YFSETQ. The V gene lost 0 bases and the J gene lost 0 bases, with 6 bases spanning the gap. The CDR3 consists of 14 residues. The CDR3 DNA follows: TGCGCCAGCAGCTTGGACAGACTGAACACTGAAGCTTTCTTT. Encoded protein: CASSLDRLNTEAFF.

This rearrangement joins TRBV11-2 to TRBJ2-3, with D possibly matching TRBD2 (6 bases). The CDR3 has 15 amino acids. V lost 1 base to trimming and J lost 2 bases, with 10 bases between them. Germline V CDR1 and CDR2: SGHAT, FQNNGV. CDR3 bases: TGTGCCAGCAGCTTAGTGGGCGGGGACACAGATACGCAGTATTTT. Its protein product is CASSLVGGDTDTQYF.

The chain combines TRBV28 with TRBJ2-2; 8 bases agree with TRBD1. The length of the CDR3 is 14 residues. Trimming cost V 10 bases and J 7 bases; bases outside gene matches: 11. The germline V gene has CDR1 MDHEN and CDR2 SYDVKM. CDR3: CATPGAGGGGELFF. The CDR3 DNA follows: TGTGCCACCCCTGGGGCAGGGGGCGGCGGGGAGCTGTTTTTT.